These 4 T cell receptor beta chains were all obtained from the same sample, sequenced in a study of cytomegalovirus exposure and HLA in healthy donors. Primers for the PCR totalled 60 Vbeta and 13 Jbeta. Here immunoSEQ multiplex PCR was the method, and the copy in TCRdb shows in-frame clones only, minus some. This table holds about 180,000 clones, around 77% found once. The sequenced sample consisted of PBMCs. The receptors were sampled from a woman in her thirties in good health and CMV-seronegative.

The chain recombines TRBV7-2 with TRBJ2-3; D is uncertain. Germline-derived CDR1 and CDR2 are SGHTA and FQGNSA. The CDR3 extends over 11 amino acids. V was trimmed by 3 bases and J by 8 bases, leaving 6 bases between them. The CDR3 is CASSLTGTQYF. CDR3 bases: TGTGCCAGCAGCTTGACGGGTACGCAGTATTTT.

The CDR3 coding sequence is TGTGCCAGCAGCTCCTCTAGCGGCCCCTACGAGCAGTACTTC. Protein: CASSSSSGPYEQYF. The chain has TRBV7-8 and TRBJ2-7; 7 bases fit TRBD2. This CDR3 is built from 14 residues. The V and J ends lost 4 bases and 2 bases, in that order; junction bases with no gene match: 5. Germline CDR1 is SGHVS and CDR2 is FQNEAQ.

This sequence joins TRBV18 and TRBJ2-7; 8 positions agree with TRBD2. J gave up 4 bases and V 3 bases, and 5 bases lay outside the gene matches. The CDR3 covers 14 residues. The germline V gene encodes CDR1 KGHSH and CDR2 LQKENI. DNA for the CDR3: TGTGCCAGCTCACCTGTCGCGGGGGGTTACGAGCAGTACTTC. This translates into CASSPVAGGYEQYF. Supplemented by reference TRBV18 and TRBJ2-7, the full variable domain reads NAGVMQNPRHLVRRRGQEARLRCSPMKGHSHVYWYRQLPEEGLKFMVYLQKENIIDESGMPKERFSAEFPKEGPSILRIQQVVRGDSAAYFCASSPVAGGYEQYFGPGTRLTVT.

Here the CDR3 reads CASRDRKGVRFDEQYF. DNA of the CDR3: TGTGCCAGCAGGGATAGAAAGGGGGTGCGGTTTGACGAGCAGTACTTC. J is TRBJ2-7 and V is TRBV7-9; D is perhaps TRBD1 (6 bases). CDR1 and CDR2 from the germline V gene are SEHNR and FQNEAQ (reference sequence). The ends were cut back, 6 bases at V and 5 bases at J, with 23 bases in the middle. This CDR3 has 16 residues.